This T cell receptor (beta chain) emerged from a study of CD8+ T cells in alopecia areata. Study summary: Treated patients swallowed 5 to 10 mg of oral tofacitinib twice daily. For 6 to 18 months, tofacitinib was taken, and 6 months off drug followed. General study results and limits: Scalp samples also yield sequences from resident alphabeta T cells of normal skin. Normal scalp had lower clonality than lesional scalp, with alopecia totalis/universalis lesions showing this most strongly.

Turning to this clone: Its antigen is currently unknown.

RNA was isolated and reverse transcribed to cDNA, the sequencing template. The assay was immunoSEQ multiplex PCR, and TCRdb's table has in-frame clones only and misses some. The sample records some 170,000 clones, approximately 56% being singletons. There are 12 residues in the CDR3. CDR1 and CDR2 (germline): MDHEN, SYDVKM. Trimming took 3 bases from V and 4 from J, leaving 7 bases between them. Sequenced here: CD4+ T cells sorted from blood, sampled at week 0. The receptor comes from a human donor with alopecia areata. This chain joins TRBV28 and TRBJ2-7; D unresolved. The CDR3: CASSFLRYEQYF. CDR3 DNA: TGTGCCAGCAGTTTTCTGCGTTACGAGCAGTACTTC.